The text below deals with one T cell receptor beta chain. The target antigen is unknown. The entry originates in a study of T cells in localized non-small cell lung cancer. Whole-study results and caveats: Across samples, adjacent lung featured a median roughly 60 of the top 100 tumor clones.

TCRdb's copy holds only in-frame clones and misses some; the assay was immunoSEQ multiplex PCR. The table has under 15,000 clones, about 86% seen once; the top ten hold approximately 59%. Germline assignment: CDR1 KGHSH and CDR2 LQKENI. CDR3 length equals 14 residues. Trimming stripped 3 bases from V and 0 bases from J, with 8 bases between. The rearrangement uses TRBV18 and TRBJ1-1, with D unresolved. This specimen consisted of peripheral blood, obtained before any cancer treatment. This sequence was found in a male donor aged 60 or over with stage III lung adenocarcinoma. CDR3 DNA sequence: TGTGCCAGCTCACCCAGAGTACTGAACACTGAAGCTTTCTTT. Translation gives CASSPRVLNTEAFF.